Reported below is one TCR beta chain. This sample is drawn from a study of blood T cell repertoires in COVID-19. About the research overall: From T cells, B-cell-depleted T cells, or PBMCs came the material, which was cDNA or gDNA.

Authors' data handling: Amplification of reference gene primers was used by the study to estimate nucleated cell counts. The protocol was immunoSEQ multiplex PCR, while the TCRdb copy is restricted to in-frame clones and leaves out a portion. For V, J and clone size, that table is used; D and trimming come from the DNA. The data contain about 260,000 clones, 87% of them seen just once; the ten biggest clones take up around 1.5%. CDR1 and CDR2 from the germline V gene are LGHDT and YNNKEL (reference sequence). V gave up 3 bases and J gave up 1 base, with 7 bases separating them. This CDR3 region has 14 residues.

The receptor comes from a woman aged 40 to 50 who had recovered from COVID-19. Specimen: peripheral blood. This sequence joins TRBV3-1 (or the pseudogene TRBV3-2) and TRBJ1-5, with D uncertain. In DNA, the CDR3 is TGTGCCAGCAGCCAGACGGGAAGCAATCAGCCCCAGCATTTT. The encoded protein is CASSQTGSNQPQHF.